Here is one TCR beta chain with its context. These data belong to a study of blood T cell repertoires in COVID-19. The overall study: Researchers got acute and convalescent COVID-19 samples from the United States, Italy and Spain. Sources were T cells, B-cell-depleted T cells, or PBMCs; the material itself was cDNA or gDNA.

In the original workflow: Amplifying reference gene primers gave estimates of nucleated cell counts. This table comes from immunoSEQ multiplex PCR, and its TCRdb copy is limited to in-frame clones, with some not included. Clone size and the V and J calls come from that table; the DNA yielded D and trimming. Of about 50,000 clones listed, approximately 85% are singletons. Germline assignment: CDR1 LNHDA and CDR2 SQIVND (reference sequence). With 9 bases removed from V and 2 bases from J, the gap between germline ends came to 8 bases. This CDR3 is 12 amino acids long. The clonotype originates from a woman in her fifties or sixties with acute or convalescent COVID-19. The genes are TRBV19 and TRBJ1-5, with D uncertain. What was sequenced was peripheral blood. CDR3 bases: TGTGCCAGCCGGGTTCGCAATCAGCCCCAGCATTTT. This encodes CASRVRNQPQHF.